This TCR beta chain comes out of a study of T-cell memory formation after mild COVID-19. In the study overall: TCR clusters were largely donor specific. General study points: Whether day 37 second-wave clones are SARS-CoV-2-specific was not confirmed. CD4/CD8 balance held among clones contracting day 15 to 85, and later expanders leaned CD4+.

The CDR3 is 15 amino acids. V lost 3 bases and J 2 bases, leaving 13 bases between the germline ends. The germline V gene encodes CDR1 LNHDA and CDR2 SQIVND (reference sequence). TCRdb used MiXCR to reprocess the 5' RACE reads, holding one entry per CDR3 protein. The table has approximately 210,000 distinct CDR3 sequences, more than 9% seen once. A remark on this clonotype: What it binds is not known.

The chain couples TRBV19 to TRBJ1-1; D uncertain. This receptor was taken from a man between 18 and 35 years old who had mild COVID-19 (a few samples of this study predate the infection). Cell type and time point are not known. Material: PBMCs or a T cell subset sorted from them (not recorded which). The CDR3 DNA sequence: TGTGCCAGTAGTATGCCCTCATACGTCAACACTGAAGCTTTCTTT. This sequence encodes CASSMPSYVNTEAFF.